One sample yielded the 3 T cell receptor beta chains listed below, sequenced in a study of cytomegalovirus exposure and HLA in healthy donors. A multiplex PCR was run with 60 Vbeta primers and 13 Jbeta primers. Using immunoSEQ multiplex PCR, the repertoire was profiled, and TCRdb retains in-frame clones only, with some absent. Altogether about 190,000 clones are present, approximately 78% being singletons, with the ten largest covering roughly 0.73%. Sequencing was carried out using PBMCs. These receptors came from a woman under 30 in good health and CMV-seronegative.

V gene TRBV18 combines with J gene TRBJ2-5, with 10 bases aligning to TRBD1. Germline-derived CDR1 and CDR2 are KGHSH and LQKENI. J lost 5 bases, V lost 6 bases, and 6 bases had no gene match. The CDR3 is 14 amino acids. Here the CDR3 reads CASSKTGGGETQYF. CDR3 nucleotide sequence: TGTGCCAGCTCGAAGACAGGGGGCGGTGAGACCCAGTACTTC.

This clone was detected only a few times. The chain combines TRBV4-1 with TRBJ2-1, with D maybe TRBD2 (6 bases). Trimming removed 1 base from V and 9 bases from J, with 19 bases in between. Germline V lookup: CDR1 MGHRA, CDR2 YSYEKL. The CDR3 length is 16 residues. CDR3 protein: CASSQGRDQGVGEQFF. In DNA, the CDR3 is TGCGCCAGCAGCCAAGGGCGGGACCAAGGGGTGGGTGAGCAGTTCTTC.

This clone was picked up a small number of times. V gene TRBV6-5 combines with J gene TRBJ1-2, with D possibly matching TRBD1 (5 bases). This CDR3 comprises 15 residues. Germline V gene sequence: CDR1 MNHEY, CDR2 SVGAGI. V gave up 7 bases and J gave up 1 base, with 16 bases separating them. DNA for the CDR3: TGTGCCAGCAAGATTATGGACACCGTTAACTATGGCTACACCTTC. Its protein is CASKIMDTVNYGYTF.